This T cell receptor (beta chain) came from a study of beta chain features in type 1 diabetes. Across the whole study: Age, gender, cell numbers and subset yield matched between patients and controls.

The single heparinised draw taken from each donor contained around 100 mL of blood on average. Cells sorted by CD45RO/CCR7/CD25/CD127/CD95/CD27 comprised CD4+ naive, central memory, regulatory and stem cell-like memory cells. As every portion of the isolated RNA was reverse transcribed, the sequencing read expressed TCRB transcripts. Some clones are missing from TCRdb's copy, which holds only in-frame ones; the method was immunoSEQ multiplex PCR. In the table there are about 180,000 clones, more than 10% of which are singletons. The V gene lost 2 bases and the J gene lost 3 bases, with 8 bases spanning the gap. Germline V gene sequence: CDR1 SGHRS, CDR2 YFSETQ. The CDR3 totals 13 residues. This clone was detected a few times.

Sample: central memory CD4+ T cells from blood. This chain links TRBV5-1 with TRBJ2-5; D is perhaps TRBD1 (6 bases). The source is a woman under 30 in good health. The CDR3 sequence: CASSLRTEETQYF. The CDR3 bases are TGCGCCAGCAGCTTAAGGACAGAAGAGACCCAGTACTTC.